What follows are 4 T cell receptor beta chains derived from one specimen sequenced in a study of sequential checkpoint blockade in melanoma. Using immunoSEQ multiplex PCR, the repertoire was profiled, and TCRdb retains in-frame clones only, with some absent. The table records thousands of clones, under 30% of them present only once. Described treatment: randomized to nivolumab then ipilimumab (arm A) or the reverse (arm B). The specimen was tumor tissue (inferred from file names), collected from a patient given nivolumab and ipilimumab in sequence. Receptors originate from a human donor with melanoma.

This clone was picked up a small number of times. V is TRBV6-8 and J is TRBJ2-7; 10 nucleotides line up with TRBD1. Germline loops: CDR1 MNHGY, CDR2 SAAAGT. Unmatched junction bases numbered 11, after V lost 5 bases and J lost 7 bases. The CDR3 runs 15 residues. CDR3 DNA: TGTGCCAGCAGTAGCCCCGGGACAGGGGTGGGGGAGCAGTACTTC. Translation gives CASSSPGTGVGEQYF.

The chain recombines TRBV15 with TRBJ1-6, with TRBD1 identical over 10 bases. The germline V gene encodes CDR1 LNHNV and CDR2 YYDKDF (reference sequence). V was pared by 0 bases and J by 10 bases, with 12 bases of the junction left unmatched. The CDR3 is 18 residues long. The CDR3 loop is CATSRDRVRQGADSPLHF. The CDR3 DNA follows: TGTGCCACCAGCAGAGATAGAGTACGACAGGGGGCTGACTCACCCCTCCACTTT.

The CDR3 is CASQQESTYEQYF. The CDR3 nucleotides read TGTGCCAGCCAACAGGAAAGCACCTACGAGCAGTACTTC. The rearrangement joins TRBV12-5 to TRBJ2-7, with D perhaps TRBD1 (5 bases). Germline CDR1 and CDR2: LGHNT and FRNRAP. CDR3 length: 13 residues.

The chain joins TRBV18 to TRBJ2-1, with TRBD1 matching over 7 bases. The CDR3 runs to 16 residues. V lost 0 bases and J lost 3; bases outside the gene matches: 5. Germline V CDR1 and CDR2: KGHSH, LQKENI. The CDR3 DNA is TGTGCCAGCTCACCACCACAGGCAGGGGGCTACAATGAGCAGTTCTTC. Amino acid sequence: CASSPPQAGGYNEQFF.